The 12 T cell receptor beta chains listed next were all sequenced from one sample in a study. TCRdb redid the calling of the RT-PCR reads with MiXCR, one entry per CDR3 protein. The sample has almost 700,000 distinct CDR3 sequences, 11% to 15% seen once. The sample taken for sequencing was memory CD4+ T cells from blood. All receptors derive from a female donor in good health, serving as a healthy control.

This clonotype was recorded a few times. CDR3 sequence reads: CASGQINEKLFF. Written as DNA, the CDR3 is TGTGCCAGTGGACAGATCAATGAAAAACTGTTTTTT. The chain carries TRBV6-5 and TRBJ1-4; maybe TRBD1 (6 bases). This CDR3 spans 12 amino acids. V was clipped by 9 bases and J by 5 bases, with 10 bases between them. Germline CDR1 and CDR2: MNHEY and SVGAGI.

This sequence joins TRBV29-1 and TRBJ1-1; no reliable D call. Deletions cut 3 bases from V and 1 base from J, with 12 bases between. The CDR3 is 14 residues long. Germline CDR1 is SQVTM and CDR2 is ANQGSEA. The CDR3 DNA follows: TGCAGCGTTGAGGGCCGTCAGAGGAACACTGAAGCTTTCTTT. Amino acids: CSVEGRQRNTEAFF.

The chain couples TRBV6-2 or TRBV6-3 to TRBJ2-7; 12 bases are shared with TRBD2. The germline gives CDR1 MNHEY, CDR2 SVGEGT. The CDR3 sequence is 14 residues long. V lost 7 bases to trimming and J lost 4 bases; unmatched junction nucleotides: 5. CDR3 sequence reads: CASTRTSGMYEQYF. The CDR3 DNA is TGTGCCAGCACCCGGACTAGCGGGATGTACGAGCAGTACTTC.

The rearrangement joins TRBV24-1 to TRBJ2-5; TRBD1 agrees at 9 bases. There are 13 residues in the CDR3. The germline V gene has CDR1 KGHDR and CDR2 SFDVKD. V gave up 4 bases and J gave up 9 bases; unmatched junction bases: 5. In nucleotides, the CDR3 is TGTGCCACCAGTGAGACGACAGGGGGTCCCCAGTACTTC. Its translation is CATSETTGGPQYF.

This clonotype was detected many times. This chain connects TRBV12-3 or TRBV12-4 to TRBJ1-1, with 7 bases matching TRBD1. The CDR3 length is 14 residues. The J segment lost 3 bases and the V segment lost 3 bases, leaving 4 bases of the junction unmatched. The CDR3 bases are TGTGCCAGCAGTTTTACAGGGGACCACACTGAAGCTTTCTTT. Its translation: CASSFTGDHTEAFF.

The chain uses TRBV10-3 and TRBJ1-3; D might be TRBD1 (6 bases). Between the trimmed V and J ends, which lost 3 bases and 4 bases, there was a span of 13 bases. The CDR3 has 15 residues. Germline CDR1 is ENHRY and CDR2 is SYGVKD. The CDR3, as DNA: TGTGCCATCAGTGACCCTACAGGGAGGGGAAACACCATATATTTT. As protein: CAISDPTGRGNTIYF.

This clonotype has only a few counts. The chain uses TRBV5-1 and TRBJ2-2; 9 nucleotides agree with TRBD1. Trimming took 3 bases from V and 7 from J; bases not matched to a gene: 10. The CDR3 sequence is 16 residues long. Per germline, CDR1 SGHRS and CDR2 YFSETQ. CDR3 residues: CASSSPDRGMVGELFF. The CDR3 nucleotides are TGCGCCAGCAGCTCGCCGGACAGGGGAATGGTCGGGGAGCTGTTTTTT.

J is TRBJ2-7 and V is TRBV18; D is unclear. The CDR3 runs 15 residues. Deletions cut 0 bases from V and 3 bases from J, with 12 bases between. Germline loops: CDR1 KGHSH, CDR2 LQKENI. This CDR3 reads CASSPPGFIGYEQYF. In DNA, the CDR3 is TGTGCCAGCTCACCACCAGGTTTTATAGGCTACGAGCAGTACTTC.

This clonotype was observed at least ten times. This chain connects TRBV10-3 to TRBJ2-5; 11 bases align to TRBD2. The CDR3 totals 13 residues. J was trimmed by 4 bases and V by 10 bases; bases with no gene match: 5. Germline V lookup: CDR1 ENHRY, CDR2 SYGVKD. CDR3 sequence (DNA): TGTGCCACGCAGACTAGCGGGGCAGAGACCCAGTACTTC. This gives the protein CATQTSGAETQYF.

V and J are TRBV14 and TRBJ1-1; no firm D call. V was trimmed by 1 base and J by 1 base, leaving 7 bases between them. CDR3 size: 14 residues. Per germline, CDR1 SGHDN and CDR2 FVKESK. The CDR3 coding sequence is TGTGCCAGCAGCCAAGGCTATGCGAACACTGAAGCTTTCTTT. It codes for CASSQGYANTEAFF.

This clonotype was detected a few times. The chain carries TRBV20-1 and TRBJ1-3; D not resolved. The CDR3 has 13 residues. Per germline, CDR1 DFQATT and CDR2 SNEGSKA (reference sequence). Trimming removed 0 bases from V and 2 bases from J, with 5 bases in between. The CDR3: CSARDSTGNTIYF. For the CDR3, the DNA is TGCAGTGCTAGAGATTCGACTGGAAACACCATATATTTT.

The chain employs TRBV27 and TRBJ1-6, with D perhaps TRBD1 (5 bases). Germline assignment: CDR1 MNHEY and CDR2 SMNVEV (reference sequence). Trimming took off 6 bases at V and 6 bases at J, with 21 bases between the two ends. CDR3 size: 17 residues. CDR3 region: CASRKTTALPPNSPLHF. For the CDR3, the DNA is TGTGCCAGCAGGAAAACGACAGCCCTACCACCTAATTCACCCCTCCACTTT.